What follows are 10 T cell receptor beta chains derived from one specimen sequenced in a study of blood T cells in healthy people across ages. For the second PCR, which ran for about 7 to 11 cycles, a sample-barcoded 5' primer and a J-beta primer mix were used. TCRdb reanalysed the 5' RACE reads using MiXCR and keeps one entry per CDR3 protein. The sample shows roughly 1 million distinct CDR3 sequences, 25% of them seen only once. The same specimen was also included in a second study, on T cells of mothers and their children.

Source material: blood. The receptor source for this set is a girl aged 2 to 9 in good health.

The sample holds a few counts of this clonotype. The rearrangement links TRBV7-6 to TRBJ1-1, with 9 bases matching TRBD1. Germline lookup yields CDR1 SGHVS and CDR2 FNYEAQ. The CDR3 has 15 amino acids. V shed 6 bases and J 4 bases; nucleotides not matched to a gene: 9. The DNA of the CDR3 is TGTGCCAGCAGTTCCACGACAGGGGGGACCACTGAAGCTTTCTTT. It translates to CASSSTTGGTTEAFF.

The J gene is TRBJ1-6, the V gene TRBV7-8; 7 nucleotides agree with TRBD1. The CDR3 runs 16 residues. CDR1 is SGHVS and CDR2 is FQNEAQ in the germline V gene. Germline trimming cut 0 bases from V and 5 bases from J; bases unmatched to any gene: 4. CDR3 amino acids: CASSLAGTVNNSPLHF. CDR3 DNA sequence: TGTGCCAGCAGCTTAGCGGGGACAGTAAATAATTCACCCCTCCACTTT.

The chain uses TRBV20-1 and TRBJ2-5; D call uncertain. The J call may be wrong; the DNA end is better matched by TRBJ2-7. Germline V gives CDR1 DFQATT, CDR2 SNEGSKA (reference sequence). This CDR3 is 13 amino acids long. CDR3 region: CSANYDGSYEQYF. In nucleotides, the CDR3 is TGCAGTGCGAACTATGATGGTTCCTACGAGCAGTACTTC.

The table lists this clonotype with a few counts. The CDR3 nucleotides are TGTGCCAGCAGGAGTCGGCGGGGGGGCCACAATGAGCAGTTCTTC. Its protein product is CASRSRRGGHNEQFF. This chain links TRBV7-8 with TRBJ2-1; 9 positions agree with TRBD2. J gave up 5 bases and V 6 bases, and 8 bases lay outside the gene matches. CDR1 is SGHVS and CDR2 is FQNEAQ in the germline V gene. The CDR3 consists of 15 residues.

The rearrangement joins TRBV7-2 to TRBJ1-2; the D gene is possibly TRBD1 (5 bases). Germline-derived CDR1 and CDR2 are SGHTA and FQGNSA. V was clipped by 1 base and J by 8 bases, with 11 bases between them. The CDR3 is 13 amino acids. CDR3 bases: TGTGCCAGCAGCTTAGGGGGGGGTTGGGGCTACACCTTC. This encodes CASSLGGGWGYTF.

The chain joins TRBV7-3 to TRBJ2-1; no clear D. The V end was cut by 2 bases, the J end by 9 bases, with 14 bases between. The germline V gene has CDR1 SGHTA and CDR2 FQGTGA. The CDR3 covers 14 residues. This CDR3 is CASSLLSGLGEQFF. For the CDR3, the DNA is TGTGCCAGCAGCTTATTGAGTGGCTTGGGTGAGCAGTTCTTC. Supplemented by reference TRBV7-3 and TRBJ2-1, the full variable domain reads GAGVSQTPSNKVTEKGKYVELRCDPISGHTALYWYRQSLGQGPEFLIYFQGTGAADDSGLPNDRFFAVRPEGSVSTLKIQRTERGDSAVYLCASSLLSGLGEQFFGPGTRLTVL.

This clonotype was seen only a few times. This sequence joins TRBV29-1 and TRBJ1-1; TRBD1 aligns across 9 bases. V gave up 7 bases and J gave up 3 bases; unmatched junction bases: 12. CDR3 length: 15 residues. CDR1 is SQVTM and CDR2 is ANQGSEA in the germline V gene. This CDR3 is CSGGQTGGFDTEAFF. CDR3 nucleotides: TGCAGCGGGGGCCAGACAGGGGGGTTTGACACTGAAGCTTTCTTT.

This chain uses TRBV20-1 with TRBJ2-5; 8 bases are a match to TRBD1. V was pared by 4 bases and J by 11 bases, with 12 bases of the junction left unmatched. The CDR3 runs 13 residues. Germline assignment: CDR1 DFQATT and CDR2 SNEGSKA (reference sequence). The CDR3 nucleotides read TGCAGTGCTACGGGGCAGGGGGCGAATGAGCAGTACTTC. Its protein is CSATGQGANEQYF.

The rearrangement joins TRBV6-6 to TRBJ2-7, with unresolved D. Per the germline V gene, CDR1 is MNHNY and CDR2 is SVGAGI (reference sequence). V was clipped by 5 bases and J by 2 bases, with 10 bases between them. CDR3 length equals 13 residues. The CDR3 spells CASSQYTTYEQYF. The DNA for the CDR3 is TGTGCCAGCAGTCAATACACCACCTACGAGCAGTACTTC.

This sequence joins TRBV5-1 and TRBJ2-5, with 9 positions matching TRBD2. The J call may be mistaken, given a closer DNA end match to TRBJ2-7. This CDR3 comprises 15 residues. Germline CDR1 and CDR2: SGHRS and YFSETQ. In DNA, the CDR3 is TGCGCCAGCAGCGCGGGACTAGCTTTCTCCTACGAGCAGTACTTC. Protein: CASSAGLAFSYEQYF.